This T cell receptor (beta chain) came from a study of CD8+CD57+ T cells in acquired aplastic anemia. Study results and limitations: Patients and controls shared 25 to 30 CD8+ CDR3 sequences.

The germline V gene encodes CDR1 SGDLS and CDR2 YYNGEE. Trimming took off 0 bases at V and 2 bases at J, with 7 bases between the two ends. This CDR3 has 14 amino acids. As to this clonotype: Its antigen is undetermined.

Profiling that covered TCR beta VDJ and CDR3 relied on genomic DNA as its template. TCRdb re-analysed the reads in MiXCR, keeping a single row per CDR3 protein. The table includes approximately 98,000 distinct CDR3 sequences, roughly 51% detected once. This chain joins TRBV9 and TRBJ2-3; D is unclear. The sequenced sample was sorted CD4+, CD8+, or CD8+CD57+ T cells (not recorded which) from PBMCs. The receptor was isolated from a human donor in good health, serving as a control. The CDR3 here is CASSVVQITDTQYF. The CDR3 region has the DNA TGTGCCAGCAGCGTAGTACAGATCACAGATACGCAGTATTTT.